This T cell receptor (beta chain) was recovered during a study of cytomegalovirus exposure and HLA in healthy donors. CDR1 and CDR2 from the germline V gene are SGHRS and YFSETQ. J gave up 6 bases and V 4 bases, and 7 bases lay outside the gene matches. This CDR3 spans 14 amino acids. Assay used: immunoSEQ multiplex PCR; TCRdb lists only in-frame clones, some missing. The table has some 190,000 clones, roughly 82% seen once. This sequence was found in a woman under 30 in good health and CMV-seronegative. Material for sequencing was PBMCs. The chain recombines TRBV5-1 with TRBJ2-7; 10 positions match TRBD1. The CDR3 nucleotides are TGCGCCAGCAGCCGACCAGGGACAGGGGCCGAGCAGTACTTC. This gives the protein CASSRPGTGAEQYF.